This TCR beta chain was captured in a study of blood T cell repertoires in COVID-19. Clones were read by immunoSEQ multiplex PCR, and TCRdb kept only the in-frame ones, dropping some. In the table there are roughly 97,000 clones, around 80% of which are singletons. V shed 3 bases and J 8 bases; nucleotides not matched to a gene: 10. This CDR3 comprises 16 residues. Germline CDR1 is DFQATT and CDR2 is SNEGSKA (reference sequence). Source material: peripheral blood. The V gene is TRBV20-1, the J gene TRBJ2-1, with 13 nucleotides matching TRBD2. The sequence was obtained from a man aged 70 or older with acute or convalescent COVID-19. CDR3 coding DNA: TGCAGTGCTAGTGCCCCGACTAGCGGGAGGAGAGATGAGCAGTTCTTC. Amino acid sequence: CSASAPTSGRRDEQFF.